This T cell receptor beta chain was observed in a study of T cell responses to AZD1222 COVID-19 vaccine. Sequencing was performed with immunoSEQ multiplex PCR; in TCRdb, only in-frame clones are kept and a portion is missing. The sample shows fewer than 110,000 clones, roughly nine tenths of them seen only once. In regard to this clone: No antigen is known for it.

Study-wide results and caveats: In all cases, repertoires were sampled only after the peak T cell response. Nearly half of the spike-specific TCRs reportedly recognize variant regions that carry no mutations. Seropositive AZD1222 recipients at baseline numbered only five or six.

The sequences come from peripheral blood, collected on day 0 of AZD1222 vaccination. This TCR came from an adult in good health.

CDR3 loop: CASSFTPGPLPYEQYF. The CDR3 bases are TGTGCCAGCAGCTTTACCCCGGGACCGTTGCCCTACGAGCAGTACTTC. This chain uses TRBV11-2 with TRBJ2-7; D possibly uses TRBD1 or TRBD2 (5 bases each). Trimming removed 3 bases at V and 2 bases at J, with 17 bases between. CDR3 length: 16 amino acids. Germline CDR1 reads SGHAT; CDR2 reads FQNNGV.